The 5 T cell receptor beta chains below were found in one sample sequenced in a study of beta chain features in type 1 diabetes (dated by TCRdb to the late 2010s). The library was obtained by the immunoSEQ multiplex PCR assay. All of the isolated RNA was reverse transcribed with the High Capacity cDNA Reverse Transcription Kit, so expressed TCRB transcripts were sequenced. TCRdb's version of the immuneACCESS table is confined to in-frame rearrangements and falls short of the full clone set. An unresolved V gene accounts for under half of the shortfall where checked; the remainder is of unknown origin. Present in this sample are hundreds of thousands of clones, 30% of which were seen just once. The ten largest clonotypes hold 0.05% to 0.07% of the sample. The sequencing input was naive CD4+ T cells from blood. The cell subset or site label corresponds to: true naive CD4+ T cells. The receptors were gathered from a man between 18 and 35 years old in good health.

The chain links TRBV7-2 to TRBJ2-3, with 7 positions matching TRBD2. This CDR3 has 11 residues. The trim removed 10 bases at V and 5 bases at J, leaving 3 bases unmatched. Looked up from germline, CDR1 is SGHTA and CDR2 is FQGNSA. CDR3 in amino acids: CATRGGDTQYF. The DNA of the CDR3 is TGTGCCACCCGCGGGGGAGATACGCAGTATTTT.

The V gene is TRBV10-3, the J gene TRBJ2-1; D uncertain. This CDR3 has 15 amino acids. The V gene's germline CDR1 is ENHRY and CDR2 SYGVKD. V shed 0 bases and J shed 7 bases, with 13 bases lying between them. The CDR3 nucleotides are TGTGCCATCAGTGAGTCAGTACAGTCGTTTAATGAGCAGTTCTTC. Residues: CAISESVQSFNEQFF.

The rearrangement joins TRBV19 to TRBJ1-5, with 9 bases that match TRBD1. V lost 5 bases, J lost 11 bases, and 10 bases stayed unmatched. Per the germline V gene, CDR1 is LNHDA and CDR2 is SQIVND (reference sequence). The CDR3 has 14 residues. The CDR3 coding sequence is TGTGCCAGTAGTTCTGGACAGGGGATATCGGCCCAGCATTTT. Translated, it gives CASSSGQGISAQHF.

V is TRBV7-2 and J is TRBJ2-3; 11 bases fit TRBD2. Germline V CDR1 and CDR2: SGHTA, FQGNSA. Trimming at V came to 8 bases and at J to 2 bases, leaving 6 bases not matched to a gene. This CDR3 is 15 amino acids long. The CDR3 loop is CASGPGLADTDTQYF. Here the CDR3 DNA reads TGTGCCAGCGGCCCGGGACTAGCGGACACAGATACGCAGTATTTT.

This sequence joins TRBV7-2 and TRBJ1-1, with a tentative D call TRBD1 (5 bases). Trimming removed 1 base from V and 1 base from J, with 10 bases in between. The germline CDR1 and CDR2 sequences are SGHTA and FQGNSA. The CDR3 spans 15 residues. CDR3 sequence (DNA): TGTGCCAGCAGCTTAGAGGCAGGGCGGAACACTGAAGCTTTCTTT. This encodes CASSLEAGRNTEAFF.